The 8 T cell receptor beta chains below come from one sample, sequenced in a study of cytomegalovirus exposure and HLA in healthy donors. Both 60 Vbeta primers and 13 Jbeta primers went into the PCR. Here immunoSEQ multiplex PCR was the method, and the copy in TCRdb shows in-frame clones only, minus some. This sample has approximately 150,000 clones, with roughly 77% found just once. Sequenced: PBMCs. All receptors derive from a male donor in good health and CMV-seronegative.

This clone was found once. V usage is TRBV10-3 and J usage is TRBJ2-2; 11 bases fit TRBD1. This CDR3 comprises 14 residues. Trimming at V came to 7 bases and at J to 3 bases, leaving 1 base not matched to a gene. The germline V gene has CDR1 ENHRY and CDR2 SYGVKD. CDR3 loop: CAIKGQGDTGELFF. The CDR3 DNA reads as TGTGCCATCAAGGGACAGGGGGACACCGGGGAGCTGTTTTTT.

The V gene is TRBV2, the J gene TRBJ1-1; unclear D gene. Trimming removed 11 bases from V and 5 bases from J, with 21 bases in between. Per germline, CDR1 SNHLY and CDR2 FYNNEI. The CDR3 length is 14 residues. The CDR3 bases are TGTGCCGGGAAACCTTATGGCGGGGATACTGAAGCTTTCTTT. This encodes CAGKPYGGDTEAFF. The full variable domain, completed using reference TRBV2 and TRBJ1-1, is EPEVTQTPSHQVTQMGQEVILRCVPISNHLYFYWYRQILGQKVEFLVSFYNNEISEKSEIFDDQFSVERPDGSNFTLKIRSTKLEDSAMYFCAGKPYGGDTEAFFGQGTRLTVV.

The rearrangement links TRBV5-1 to TRBJ1-1; 8 bases map to TRBD1. Germline CDR1 and CDR2: SGHRS and YFSETQ. The CDR3 runs to 14 residues. Trimming took 4 bases from V and 2 from J; bases not matched to a gene: 4. The CDR3 bases are TGCGCCAGCAGCCCGACAGGGGATAACACTGAAGCTTTCTTT. It specifies CASSPTGDNTEAFF.

The chain joins TRBV18 to TRBJ2-7; 8 bases are a match to TRBD1. The ends lost 2 bases at V and 2 bases at J; junction bases unmatched: 17. Germline V gene data show CDR1 as KGHSH and CDR2 as LQKENI. The CDR3 is made up of 19 amino acids. CDR3 in amino acids: CASSPTLTAWTGKTYEQYF. The CDR3 region has the DNA TGTGCCAGCTCACCAACCCTTACCGCCTGGACAGGGAAAACCTACGAGCAGTACTTC.

The chain recombines TRBV27 with TRBJ2-1; 8 bases agree with TRBD2. The V gene's germline CDR1 is MNHEY and CDR2 SMNVEV (reference sequence). The CDR3 is made up of 17 amino acids. V gave up 1 base and J gave up 9 bases; unmatched junction bases: 14. CDR3 protein: CASSLLGRSSGIVEQFF. CDR3 sequence (DNA): TGTGCCAGCAGTTTATTGGGGAGAAGTAGCGGGATAGTTGAGCAGTTCTTC.

This clone occurred a few times. This chain joins TRBV4-2 and TRBJ2-2; 9 nucleotides agree with TRBD1. Germline values: CDR1 LGHNA, CDR2 YNFKEQ. The V segment lost 5 bases and the J segment 5 bases; nucleotides outside the gene matches: 6. This CDR3 has 15 amino acids. CDR3 loop: CASSIRDRETGELFF. In DNA, the CDR3 is TGTGCCAGCAGCATCCGGGACAGGGAAACCGGGGAGCTGTTTTTT.

The chain is built from TRBV5-8 and TRBJ1-5; 8 nucleotides align to TRBD1. Looked up from germline, CDR1 is SGHTS and CDR2 is YDEGEE. With V trimmed by 4 bases and J by 0 bases, 6 bases remained unmatched. The CDR3 totals 16 residues. This CDR3 is CASSGTGGASNQPQHF. The CDR3, as DNA: TGTGCCAGCAGCGGCACAGGGGGGGCTAGCAATCAGCCCCAGCATTTT.

The sample holds a few counts of this clone. The V call is TRBV25-1, the J call TRBJ1-3; D remains unclear. V lost 8 bases and J 4 bases, leaving 9 bases between the germline ends. CDR1 is MGHDK and CDR2 is SYGVNS in the germline V gene. This CDR3 has 12 amino acids. The CDR3 DNA follows: TGTGCCAGCGCAGACATGGGAAACACCATATATTTT. This codes for CASADMGNTIYF.